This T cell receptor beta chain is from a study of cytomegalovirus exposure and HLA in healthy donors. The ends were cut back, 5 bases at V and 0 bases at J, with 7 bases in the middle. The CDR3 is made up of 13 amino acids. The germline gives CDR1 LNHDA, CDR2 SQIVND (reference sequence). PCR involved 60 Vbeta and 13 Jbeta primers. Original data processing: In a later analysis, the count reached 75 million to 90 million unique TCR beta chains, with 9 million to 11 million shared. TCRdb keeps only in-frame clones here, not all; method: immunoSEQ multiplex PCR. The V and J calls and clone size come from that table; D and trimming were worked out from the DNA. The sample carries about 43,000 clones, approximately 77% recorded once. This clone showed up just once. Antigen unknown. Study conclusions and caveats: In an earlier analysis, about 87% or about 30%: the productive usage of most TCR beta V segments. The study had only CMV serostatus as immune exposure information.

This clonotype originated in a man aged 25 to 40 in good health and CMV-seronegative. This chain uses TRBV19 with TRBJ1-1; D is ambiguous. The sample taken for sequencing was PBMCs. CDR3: CASSGPLNTEAFF. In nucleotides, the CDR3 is TGTGCCAGTAGTGGCCCATTGAACACTGAAGCTTTCTTT.